Below are 24 T cell receptor beta chains sequenced from a single sample in a study of control samples from healthy donors and cancer patients. The data were produced by immunoSEQ multiplex PCR, yet TCRdb's version contains in-frame clones alone and is incomplete. Found here are about 140,000 clones, roughly 94% of them singletons; the top ten hold over 10%. Sequenced material: blood. Receptor source: a man aged 35 to 55 in good health.

The chain joins TRBV7-3 to TRBJ1-2; D may be TRBD1 (5 bases). V was trimmed by 5 bases and J by 5 bases, leaving 12 bases between them. Germline V gene data show CDR1 as SGHTA and CDR2 as FQGTGA. The length of the CDR3 is 13 residues. The CDR3 loop reads CASSEQVDYGYTF. CDR3 nucleotides: TGTGCCAGCAGCGAACAGGTGGATTATGGCTACACCTTC.

The table lists this clone with a count of one. This rearrangement joins TRBV7-9 to TRBJ2-7; D is possibly TRBD1 (6 bases). The germline gives CDR1 SEHNR, CDR2 FQNEAQ (reference sequence). This CDR3 is built from 15 residues. V lost 5 bases, J lost 0 bases, and 14 bases lay in between. This chain's CDR3 is CASSPLGDTSYEQYF. The CDR3 region has the DNA TGTGCCAGCAGCCCTCTAGGGGACACCTCCTACGAGCAGTACTTC.

The rearrangement joins TRBV7-9 to TRBJ2-2, with TRBD1 matching over 9 bases. CDR3 length: 15 residues. Germline V lookup: CDR1 SEHNR, CDR2 FQNEAQ (reference sequence). After removal of 1 base from V and 3 bases from J, the junction contained 0 bases not matched to a gene. The CDR3, as DNA: TGTGCCAGCAGCTTAGGGACAGGGGACACCGGGGAGCTGTTTTTT. It translates to CASSLGTGDTGELFF.

This sequence joins TRBV6-5 and TRBJ2-4, with D perhaps TRBD1 or TRBD2 (7 bases each). Trimming took off 2 bases at V and 8 bases at J, with 13 bases between the two ends. Germline CDR1 MNHEY, CDR2 SVGAGI. The CDR3 runs to 14 residues. The CDR3 region is CASSYKPGGDIQYF. The CDR3 nucleotides are TGTGCCAGCAGTTACAAGCCAGGGGGGGACATTCAGTACTTC.

The chain couples TRBV5-4 to TRBJ2-7; maybe TRBD2 (5 bases). The CDR3 is 15 amino acids. CDR1 is SGHNT and CDR2 is YYREEE in the germline V gene (reference sequence). The V end lost 0 bases, the J end lost 5 bases, and 15 bases lay between the germline ends. CDR3 loop: CASSLAGVGVDEQYF. The CDR3 DNA sequence: TGTGCCAGCAGCTTGGCCGGGGTGGGCGTCGACGAGCAGTACTTC.

The chain has TRBV7-9 and TRBJ2-1, with 7 bases identical to TRBD1. V shed 1 base and J 1 base; nucleotides not matched to a gene: 7. Germline V gene lookup returns CDR1 SEHNR and CDR2 FQNEAQ (reference sequence). The CDR3 spans 17 residues. The CDR3 reads CASSLGRGQTSYNEQFF. The DNA of the CDR3 is TGTGCCAGCAGCTTAGGAAGGGGGCAAACATCCTACAATGAGCAGTTCTTC.

CDR3 nucleotides: TGTGCCAGCAAATTTGTAGGGGCGATGGGCAATCAGCCCCAGCATTTT. Protein product: CASKFVGAMGNQPQHF. V is TRBV28 and J is TRBJ1-5; D perhaps matches TRBD1 (5 bases). The ends were cut back, 7 bases at V and 2 bases at J, with 18 bases in the middle. The CDR3 spans 16 residues. Germline assignment: CDR1 MDHEN and CDR2 SYDVKM.

The V gene is TRBV7-9, the J gene TRBJ1-3; 11 positions agree with TRBD1. CDR1 SEHNR and CDR2 FQNEAQ come from the germline V gene (reference sequence). This CDR3 has 12 residues. Trimming took 5 bases from V and 14 from J; bases not matched to a gene: 5. The CDR3 DNA is TGTGCCAGCAGCACTGGACAGGGGGCATTATATTTT. It encodes CASSTGQGALYF.

The genes are TRBV5-1 and TRBJ2-3; D is ambiguous. Deletions cut 4 bases from V and 0 bases from J, with 12 bases between. Germline V gene data show CDR1 as SGHRS and CDR2 as YFSETQ. This CDR3 has 15 amino acids. The CDR3 reads CASSPPQLSTDTQYF. The CDR3 nucleotides are TGCGCCAGCAGCCCCCCCCAGTTAAGCACAGATACGCAGTATTTT.

The chain has TRBV7-3 and TRBJ1-1; unclear D gene. The CDR3 extends over 13 amino acids. Trimming stripped 3 bases from V and 1 base from J, with 6 bases between. From germline, CDR1 is SGHTA and CDR2 FQGTGA. CDR3 coding DNA: TGTGCCAGCAGCTTCGCGGAGAACACTGAAGCTTTCTTT. Translation gives CASSFAENTEAFF.

The chain employs TRBV10-3 and TRBJ1-1; D is uncertain. Per the germline V gene, CDR1 is ENHRY and CDR2 is SYGVKD. CDR3 length: 14 residues. Trimming left V 5 bases short and J 5 bases short, with 15 bases between. CDR3 nucleotide sequence: TGTGCCATCAGTCCCGTCTGGCAGTTAACTGAAGCTTTCTTT. This sequence encodes CAISPVWQLTEAFF.

This chain uses TRBV27 with TRBJ1-4; D ambiguous. The germline V gene has CDR1 MNHEY and CDR2 SMNVEV (reference sequence). V was shortened by 5 bases and J by 10 bases, with 11 bases between the two germline ends. This CDR3 is 12 amino acids long. The CDR3 bases are TGTGCCAGCAGTCCTATTCGTGGAAAACTGTTTTTT. Translation gives CASSPIRGKLFF.

The chain employs TRBV5-1 and TRBJ2-7; D gene ambiguous. The germline V and J ends were trimmed by 0 bases and 0 bases, with 4 bases remaining between them. This CDR3 comprises 13 residues. Germline V gene data show CDR1 as SGHRS and CDR2 as YFSETQ. The CDR3 loop reads CASSLDTSYEQYF. In nucleotides, the CDR3 is TGCGCCAGCAGCTTGGACACCTCCTACGAGCAGTACTTC.

This clone was counted between two and nine times. The rearrangement uses TRBV9 and TRBJ1-6; a possible D gene is TRBD1 (5 bases). CDR1 is SGDLS, CDR2 YYNGEE, per germline. The CDR3 consists of 14 residues. Trimming cost V 4 bases and J 10 bases, with 15 bases left between them. CDR3 bases: TGTGCCAGCAGCCAGGGTCCTGATGGGTCACCCCTCCACTTT. Amino acid sequence: CASSQGPDGSPLHF.

The J gene is TRBJ1-1, the V gene TRBV24-1; 8 nucleotides align to TRBD1. The CDR3 length is 15 residues. Per the germline V gene, CDR1 is KGHDR and CDR2 is SFDVKD. The V segment lost 4 bases and the J segment 6 bases; nucleotides outside the gene matches: 9. The CDR3 sequence: CATSDVGQGEAEAFF. The CDR3 DNA follows: TGTGCCACCAGTGACGTCGGACAGGGAGAGGCTGAAGCTTTCTTT.

The rearrangement joins TRBV19 to TRBJ2-3; 10 bases map to TRBD2. The germline gives CDR1 LNHDA, CDR2 SQIVND (reference sequence). Germline trimming cut 3 bases from V and 2 bases from J; bases unmatched to any gene: 5. The CDR3 extends over 16 amino acids. This CDR3 reads CASSIRGLAPTDTQYF. In DNA, the CDR3 is TGTGCCAGTAGTATCAGGGGACTAGCGCCCACAGATACGCAGTATTTT.

CDR3 region: CASSYSLGPLSYEQYF. The CDR3 DNA is TGTGCCAGCAGTTACTCCCTTGGGCCGTTATCCTACGAGCAGTACTTC. The gene calls are TRBV6-5 and TRBJ2-7; D not certain. Trimming stripped 0 bases from V and 1 base from J, with 13 bases between. Germline V gene data show CDR1 as MNHEY and CDR2 as SVGAGI. The CDR3 runs to 16 residues.

This sequence joins TRBV5-1 and TRBJ2-3; the D gene is possibly TRBD2 (5 bases). CDR3 length: 13 residues. V dropped 9 bases and J dropped 1 base, with 12 bases sitting between them. The germline CDR1 and CDR2 sequences are SGHRS and YFSETQ. The CDR3 nucleotides read TGCGCCACCGGCGCCGGGGGCACAGATACGCAGTATTTT. This codes for CATGAGGTDTQYF.

The rearrangement joins TRBV10-2 to TRBJ2-1; TRBD1 aligns across 8 bases. The CDR3 covers 14 residues. After removal of 7 bases from V and 8 bases from J, the junction contained 10 bases not matched to a gene. Germline CDR1 is WSHSY and CDR2 is SAAADI. As DNA, the CDR3 is TGCGCCAGCAATACGGGACAGGTCCGCGATGAGCAGTTCTTC. This sequence encodes CASNTGQVRDEQFF.

The J gene is TRBJ2-7, the V gene TRBV9, with TRBD1 identical over 9 bases. Germline V gene sequence: CDR1 SGDLS, CDR2 YYNGEE. This CDR3 contains 14 residues. With 3 bases clipped from V and 6 bases from J, the junction kept 7 bases outside the gene matches. CDR3 in DNA: TGTGCCAGCAGCGCAGGGACAGGGTTCGTCGAGCAGTACTTC. Translating it yields CASSAGTGFVEQYF.

CDR3 amino acids: CASSDSGAQTDTQYF. As DNA, the CDR3 is TGTGCCAGCAGCGATAGCGGGGCCCAGACAGATACGCAGTATTTT. The rearrangement links TRBV9 to TRBJ2-3; 8 positions match TRBD2. The CDR3 runs 15 residues. Germline loops: CDR1 SGDLS, CDR2 YYNGEE. Trimming cost V 3 bases and J 3 bases; bases outside gene matches: 6.

CDR3 protein: CASSLGQGHHQPQHF. CDR3 sequence (DNA): TGTGCCAGCAGTTTAGGTCAGGGCCACCATCAGCCCCAGCATTTT. The chain combines TRBV28 with TRBJ1-5, with TRBD1 as a possible D gene (5 bases). Germline loops: CDR1 MDHEN, CDR2 SYDVKM. V lost 2 bases and J 5 bases, leaving 13 bases between the germline ends. The length of the CDR3 is 15 residues. Full variable domain (rest looked up from reference TRBV28 and TRBJ1-5): DVKVTQSSRYLVKRTGEKVFLECVQDMDHENMFWYRQDPGLGLRLIYFSYDVKMKEKGDIPEGYSVSREKKERFSLILESASTNQTSMYLCASSLGQGHHQPQHFGDGTRLSIL.

The genes are TRBV28 and TRBJ2-6, with TRBD1 matching 10 bases. Germline V gene lookup returns CDR1 MDHEN and CDR2 SYDVKM. The J segment lost 2 bases and the V segment lost 3 bases, leaving 4 bases of the junction unmatched. This CDR3 is 17 amino acids long. The CDR3 nucleotides read TGTGCCAGCAGTTTTCCAGGGACAGGGGCTGGGGCCAACGTCCTGACTTTC. Translating it yields CASSFPGTGAGANVLTF.

V gene TRBV11-2 combines with J gene TRBJ2-7, with 8 bases identical to TRBD1. J gave up 3 bases and V 6 bases, and 10 bases lay outside the gene matches. Germline assignment: CDR1 SGHAT and CDR2 FQNNGV. The CDR3 is 15 amino acids. CDR3 bases: TGTGCCAGCAGAGCCCCGGGACAGGAATACTACGAGCAGTACTTC. This translates into CASRAPGQEYYEQYF.